This T cell receptor beta chain was obtained from a study of CD8+ T cells in alopecia areata. Turning to the study itself: The drug, oral tofacitinib, was given to treated patients at 5 to 10 mg twice daily. Study-level results: Patients showed less clear TCR sequence sharing than mice, possibly partly because of HLA diversity.

This clone turned up a few times. Its target is unknown. There are 14 residues in the CDR3. Trimming removed 10 bases from V and 7 bases from J; junction bases left unmatched: 13. Sorting from PBMCs produced CD4+ and CD8+ T cells. Sequencing relied on a cDNA template that was reverse transcribed from extracted RNA. Sequencing was performed with immunoSEQ multiplex PCR; in TCRdb, only in-frame clones are kept and a portion is missing. The sample has some 95,000 clones; around 44% are singletons. The receptor's source is a human donor with alopecia areata. The rearrangement links TRBV23-1 to TRBJ1-3; 7 bases map to TRBD1. TRBV23-1 is labeled an ORF, and its function is uncertain. The specimen was CD4+ T cells sorted from blood. The CDR3 DNA is TGCGCCATCACCTCGACAGGGAGTAGGAACACCATATATTTT. Its protein product is CAITSTGSRNTIYF.